The clone carrying this TCR beta chain was detected ten times or more. This sample is drawn from a study of T cells after yellow fever vaccination. TCRdb re-derived calls from the 5' RACE reads in MiXCR, one entry per CDR3 protein. The sample shows some 110,000 distinct CDR3 sequences, 7% to 8.5% of them seen only once. The CDR3 length is 18 residues. Germline V gene data show CDR1 as MNHEY and CDR2 as SMNVEV (reference sequence). The V and J ends lost 1 base and 0 bases respectively, with 18 bases between them. The sequence derives from a man aged 30 to 39 who received the YFV17D yellow fever vaccine. The rearrangement links TRBV27 to TRBJ1-1; D gene ambiguous. The sample consisted of CD8+ T cells sorted from PBMCs, taken 45 days after the yellow fever booster vaccination. CDR3 sequence: CASSLLGCDNCMNTEAFF. The CDR3 DNA is TGTGCCAGCAGTTTATTGGGTTGTGACAACTGCATGAACACTGAAGCTTTCTTT.